The entry below describes one T cell receptor (beta chain). Its antigen is currently not known. No base quality information exists; no much larger clone differs at one position. This entry comes from a study of shared clonotypes between healthy human individuals (TCRdb year 2020). For context, the study as a whole: The cohort comprised two women and a few men aged 18 to 49 years. Per donor, three plates each were used for CD4 naive and CD4 memory, two for CD8 naive, and one for CD8 memory. Blood TCR repertoires of five healthy adults were deeply sequenced to estimate repertoire size and the extent of clonotype sharing between individuals. To increase sequencing depth and limit assay-specific biases, different laboratories used diverse techniques to prepare libraries and sequence TCR repertoires. Per donor, leukapheresis produced somewhere between about 0.9 and 9.5 billion PBMCs. Study-wide conclusions, independent of this receptor: Naive subsets generally had larger estimated clonotype richness than memory subsets did. Pairwise subsampling led to the expectation that sequencing depth would affect the degree of clonotype sharing among donors. Incomplete sequencing was indicated by rarefaction of sorted-subset datasets, despite the large sequencing depth. Because the study included only a small number of donors, the genetic and exposure-history diversity represented was limited. Across a few donors, roughly 5.1% of naive CD4, roughly 3.5% of naive CD8, 2.3% of memory CD4, and over 0.35% of memory CD8 clonotypes were shared. Clonotypes shared by all four sorted-subset donors showed higher generation probabilities than non-shared clonotypes. Sampling was restricted to blood, and TCR repertoires in tissues likely differ from the TCR repertoires found in blood.

V loses 3 bases of germline sequence and J loses 6 bases, and the interval between the two ends is 9 bases. For CDR1 and CDR2, the germline V gene (reference sequence) lists GTSNPN and SVGIG. The CDR3, cysteine through phenylalanine, is 11 amino acids long. Only the CDR3 DNA stays, 33 bases, in frame from base 1. Using the deep immunoSEQ assay, multiplex PCR amplified TCR CDR3 regions from genomic DNA. Extracted genomic DNA from each cell subset was distributed evenly across all wells of several immunoSEQ 96-well plates, and each plate was treated as a replicate. For sorted subsets, around 200 ng genomic DNA, equal to tens of thousands of T cell genomes, was loaded into each replicate PCR. The purified libraries were quantified using a Qubit 3.0 fluorometer, sized with a Bioanalyzer 2100, and then quantified again using the KAPA Library Quantification kit. Every immunoSEQ 96-well plate was sequenced on a separate single-read 150-cycle Illumina NextSeq 550 flow cell. In the source study's methods: Because only junctional sequences without quality scores were contained in the immunoSEQ output, filtering matching that applied to full-length reads could not be performed. Sequences were annotated with PyIR, a Python wrapper for IgBLAST v1.9, using IMGT germline references to assign V/J genes and CDR3. Reads were filtered out if the reads had weak V/J assignments (E-value above 1e-6), no CDR3, stop codons, out-of-frame junctions, or ambiguous translated residues. A V3J clonotype was defined by an identical inferred V gene, J gene, and CDR3 amino acid sequence. To compute the percentage overlap between repertoires, the number of shared unique clonotypes was divided by the size of the smaller repertoire. Richness of each repertoire was evaluated using RTK rarefaction, the Chao1 estimator, and Recon v2.1 estimates of unobserved clonotypes. Generation probabilities for all TCRbeta clonotypes obtained by the gDNA method from a few donors were computed using OLGA. Sourced from immuneACCESS, this table was stored by TCRdb with only in-frame sequences that have V and J called. A share of the clones is absent; for the studies checked, an unresolved V gene accounts for under half, and the remainder has no known explanation. Clone size and V and J calls were adopted from that table, with D and trimming inferred from the DNA. This sample gives 1.5 million to 2.5 million clones in total; approximately 94% of them show up just once. Of the sample, roughly 1% is held by the ten largest clones.

CD8 naive samples were CD45RO-negative cells positively selected for CCR7, giving a CD45RA+CCR7+ population that excluded TemRA cells. Donors were healthy HIV-negative adults with no recently reported acute infections or vaccinations. All donors were Caucasian adults living in Nashville, Tennessee, USA. Blood was collected by leukapheresis, and PBMCs were isolated by Ficoll-Histopaque density gradient centrifugation and then cryopreserved in liquid nitrogen vapor phase. Analytical flow cytometry was used to check the purity and quantity of every magnetically sorted T cell population. From each sorted fraction, genomic DNA was isolated and quantified by UV absorbance on a Nanodrop 2000c.

Sequences were obtained from naive CD8+ T cells sorted from blood. In light of the paper, this sample's cell subset or site label describes: CD45RA+CCR7+. The chain is made from TRBV30 and TRBJ2-7; matching of 5 bases hints at TRBD2 as the D gene. The TCR was taken from a young man in good health. The DNA is TGTGCCTGGAGCGAGGGAGCCGAGCAGTACTTC. It is translated as CAWSEGAEQYF.